Listed below are T cell receptor beta chains from one sample, sequenced in a study of PD-L1 blockade in urothelial cancer. TCRdb keeps only in-frame clones here, not all; method: immunoSEQ multiplex PCR. Of about 79,000 clones listed, about 82% are singletons. The source was PBMCs, collected around atezolizumab (anti-PD-L1) treatment. Every receptor here comes from a man in his forties with urothelial cancer. Each CDR3 is given with its conserved first and last residue. Fields, in order: CDR3 DNA, CDR3 protein, D gene, V gene, clone size, J gene. D genes are given only for firm matches. Clone size is shown for a subset of rows, as once, few, many or a class of expanded clone.

CDR3 DNA: TGCGCCAGCAGCTTACAGGGGTTCAAAGAGACCCAGTACTTC; CDR3 protein: CASSLQGFKETQYF; D gene: TRBD1; V gene: TRBV5-1; clone size: -; J gene: TRBJ2-5
CDR3 DNA: TGTGCCAGCTCACCTCTAGCGGGCATCTACGAGCAGTACTTC; CDR3 protein: CASSPLAGIYEQYF; D gene: TRBD2; V gene: TRBV18; clone size: -; J gene: TRBJ2-7
CDR3 DNA: TGTGCCAGCAGCGCCGAGATCTCCTTCTCTGGGGCCAACGTCCTGACTTTC; CDR3 protein: CASSAEISFSGANVLTF; D gene: -; V gene: TRBV9; clone size: -; J gene: TRBJ2-6
CDR3 DNA: TGTGCCAGCAGCCTCCAGGGAAAATCCTACAATGAGCAGTTCTTC; CDR3 protein: CASSLQGKSYNEQFF; D gene: -; V gene: TRBV7-8; clone size: -; J gene: TRBJ2-1
CDR3 DNA: TGTGCCAGCAGCTTGGCGGGGGCTGGAAACACCATATATTTT; CDR3 protein: CASSLAGAGNTIYF; D gene: -; V gene: TRBV5-4; clone size: -; J gene: TRBJ1-3
CDR3 DNA: TGTGCCAGCACCCCCCGGGGGACAGTAGATAGTCAGCCCCAGCATTTT; CDR3 protein: CASTPRGTVDSQPQHF; D gene: TRBD1; V gene: TRBV6-6; clone size: -; J gene: TRBJ1-5
CDR3 DNA: TGTGCCAGCAGCCCCCGGGAGAGCCTAGCCAAAAACATTCAGTACTTC; CDR3 protein: CASSPRESLAKNIQYF; D gene: -; V gene: TRBV4-2; clone size: -; J gene: TRBJ2-4
CDR3 DNA: TGTGCCAGCAGCGTACAGGGGGACTATGGCTACACCTTC; CDR3 protein: CASSVQGDYGYTF; D gene: TRBD1; V gene: TRBV13; clone size: -; J gene: TRBJ1-2
CDR3 DNA: TGTGCCAGCAGCTTTCTGGTGGGGGGAAGCACAGATACGCAGTATTTT; CDR3 protein: CASSFLVGGSTDTQYF; D gene: -; V gene: TRBV11-2; clone size: -; J gene: TRBJ2-3
CDR3 DNA: TGTGCCAGCAACCTGGACAGGGGAAAGGGGACGCAGTATTTT; CDR3 protein: CASNLDRGKGTQYF; D gene: TRBD1; V gene: TRBV2; clone size: -; J gene: TRBJ2-3
CDR3 DNA: TGTGCCAGCACCCAGGGCAGGGGTCGTTATGGCTACACCTTC; CDR3 protein: CASTQGRGRYGYTF; D gene: -; V gene: TRBV28; clone size: once; J gene: TRBJ1-2
CDR3 DNA: TGCAGCGTTGGCGAGAACTATGGCTACACCTTC; CDR3 protein: CSVGENYGYTF; D gene: -; V gene: TRBV29-1; clone size: -; J gene: TRBJ1-2
CDR3 DNA: TGTGCCAGCATAACAAGCTACGAGCAGTACTTC; CDR3 protein: CASITSYEQYF; D gene: -; V gene: TRBV21-1; clone size: -; J gene: TRBJ2-7
CDR3 DNA: TGTGCCAGCAGCGGAGGCTCGGGCACAGATACGCAGTATTTT; CDR3 protein: CASSGGSGTDTQYF; D gene: -; V gene: TRBV7-3; clone size: -; J gene: TRBJ2-3
CDR3 DNA: TGTGCCAGCAGTTTACGTAGCGGGGGGCCCTACGAGCAGTACTTC; CDR3 protein: CASSLRSGGPYEQYF; D gene: TRBD2; V gene: TRBV28; clone size: once; J gene: TRBJ2-7
CDR3 DNA: TGCGCCAGCAGCTTAGGGCTAGCGTCTTTATCATTATCGGTGTTTTTT; CDR3 protein: CASSLGLASLSLSVFF; D gene: -; V gene: TRBV5-1; clone size: -; J gene: TRBJ2-2
CDR3 DNA: TGTGCCAGCAGCCCGGGGGACAGCTACACCGGGGAGCTGTTTTTT; CDR3 protein: CASSPGDSYTGELFF; D gene: -; V gene: TRBV5-6; clone size: -; J gene: TRBJ2-2
CDR3 DNA: TGTGCCAGCAGTGAACAGGGGATGTCCGGGGAGACCCAGTACTTC; CDR3 protein: CASSEQGMSGETQYF; D gene: -; V gene: TRBV2; clone size: -; J gene: TRBJ2-5
CDR3 DNA: TGTGCCTCCACAGGGGGAGGAGAAAAACTGTTTTTT; CDR3 protein: CASTGGGEKLFF; D gene: TRBD1; V gene: TRBV30; clone size: -; J gene: TRBJ1-4